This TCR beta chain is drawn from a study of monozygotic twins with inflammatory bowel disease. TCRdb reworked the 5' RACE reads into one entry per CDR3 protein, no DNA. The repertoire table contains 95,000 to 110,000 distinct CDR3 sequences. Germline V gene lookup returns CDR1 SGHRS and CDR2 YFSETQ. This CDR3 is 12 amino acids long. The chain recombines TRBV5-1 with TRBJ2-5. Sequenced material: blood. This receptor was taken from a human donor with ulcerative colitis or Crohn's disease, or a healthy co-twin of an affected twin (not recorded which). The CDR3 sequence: CASSFPYETQYF.